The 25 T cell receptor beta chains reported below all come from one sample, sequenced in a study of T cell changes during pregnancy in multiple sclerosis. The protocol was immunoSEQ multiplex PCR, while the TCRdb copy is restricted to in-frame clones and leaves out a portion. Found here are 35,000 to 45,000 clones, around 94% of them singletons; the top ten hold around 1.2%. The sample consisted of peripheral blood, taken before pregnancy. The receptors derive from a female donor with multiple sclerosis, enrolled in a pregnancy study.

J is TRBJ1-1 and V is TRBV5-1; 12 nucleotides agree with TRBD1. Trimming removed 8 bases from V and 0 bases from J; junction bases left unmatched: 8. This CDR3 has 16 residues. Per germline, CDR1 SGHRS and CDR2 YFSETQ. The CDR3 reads CASFTGTGGMNTEAFF. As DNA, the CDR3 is TGCGCCAGTTTTACCGGGACAGGGGGCATGAACACTGAAGCTTTCTTT.

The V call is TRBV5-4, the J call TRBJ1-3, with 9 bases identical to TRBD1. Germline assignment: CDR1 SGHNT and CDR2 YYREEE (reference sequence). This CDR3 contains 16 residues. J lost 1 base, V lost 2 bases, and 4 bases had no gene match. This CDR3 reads CASSFHRGLSGNTIYF. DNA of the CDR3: TGTGCCAGCAGCTTCCACAGGGGGCTGTCTGGAAACACCATATATTTT. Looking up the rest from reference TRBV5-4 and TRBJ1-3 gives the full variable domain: ETGVTQSPTHLIKTRGQQVTLRCSSQSGHNTVSWYQQALGQGPQFIFQYYREEENGRGNFPPRFSGLQFPNYSSELNVNALELDDSALYLCASSFHRGLSGNTIYFGEGSWLTVV.

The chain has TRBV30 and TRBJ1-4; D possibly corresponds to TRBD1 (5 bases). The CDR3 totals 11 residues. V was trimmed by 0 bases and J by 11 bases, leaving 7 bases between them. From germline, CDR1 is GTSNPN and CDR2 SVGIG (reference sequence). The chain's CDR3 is CAWSVGGKLFF. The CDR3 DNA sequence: TGTGCCTGGAGTGTTGGGGGGAAACTGTTTTTT.

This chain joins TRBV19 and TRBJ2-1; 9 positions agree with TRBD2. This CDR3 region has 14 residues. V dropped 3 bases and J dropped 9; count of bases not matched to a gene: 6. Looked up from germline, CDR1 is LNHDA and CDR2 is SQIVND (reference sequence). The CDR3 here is CASSMSSGKGEQFF. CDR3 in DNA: TGTGCCAGTAGTATGTCTAGCGGGAAGGGTGAGCAGTTCTTC.

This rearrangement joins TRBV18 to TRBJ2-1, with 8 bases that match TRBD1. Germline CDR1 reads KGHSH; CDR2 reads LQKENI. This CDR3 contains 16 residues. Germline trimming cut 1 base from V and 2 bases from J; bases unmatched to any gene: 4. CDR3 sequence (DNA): TGTGCCAGCTCACCACTACGACAGGGGACCTACAATGAGCAGTTCTTC. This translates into CASSPLRQGTYNEQFF.

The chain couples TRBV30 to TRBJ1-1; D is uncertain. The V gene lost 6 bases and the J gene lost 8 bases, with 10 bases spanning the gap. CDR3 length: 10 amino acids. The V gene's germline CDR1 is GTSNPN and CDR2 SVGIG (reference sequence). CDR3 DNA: TGTGCCTGTGGGCCAATCGAAGCTTTCTTT. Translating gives CACGPIEAFF.

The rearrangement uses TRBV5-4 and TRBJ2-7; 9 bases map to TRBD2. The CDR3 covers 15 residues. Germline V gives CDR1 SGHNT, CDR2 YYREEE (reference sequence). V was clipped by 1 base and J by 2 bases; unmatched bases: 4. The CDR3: CASSLQASGTYEQYF. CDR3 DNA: TGTGCCAGCAGCTTGCAGGCTAGCGGGACCTACGAGCAGTACTTC.

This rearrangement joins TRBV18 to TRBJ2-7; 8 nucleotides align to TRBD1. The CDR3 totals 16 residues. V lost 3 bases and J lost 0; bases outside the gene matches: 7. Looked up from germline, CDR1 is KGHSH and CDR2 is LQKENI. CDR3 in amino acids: CASSPRGQGFSYEQYF. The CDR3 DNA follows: TGTGCCAGCTCACCGCGCGGACAGGGCTTCTCCTACGAGCAGTACTTC.

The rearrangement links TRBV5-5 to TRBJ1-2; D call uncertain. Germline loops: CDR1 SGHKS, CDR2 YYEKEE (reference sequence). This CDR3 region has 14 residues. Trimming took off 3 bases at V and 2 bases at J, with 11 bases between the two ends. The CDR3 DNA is TGTGCCAGCAGCTCTTCGTCCGGGAACTATGGCTACACCTTC. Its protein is CASSSSSGNYGYTF.

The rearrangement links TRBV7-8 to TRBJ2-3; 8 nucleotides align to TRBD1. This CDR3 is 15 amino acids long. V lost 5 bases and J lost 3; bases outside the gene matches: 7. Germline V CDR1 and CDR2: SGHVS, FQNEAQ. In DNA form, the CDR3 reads TGTGCCAGCAGCGGTCGACAGGGGAAAACAGATACGCAGTATTTT. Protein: CASSGRQGKTDTQYF. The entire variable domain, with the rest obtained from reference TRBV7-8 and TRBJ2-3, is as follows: GAGVSQSPRYKVAKRGQDVALRCDPISGHVSLFWYQQALGQGPEFLTYFQNEAQLDKSGLPSDRFFAERPEGSVSTLKIQRTQQEDSAVYLCASSGRQGKTDTQYFGPGTRLTVL.

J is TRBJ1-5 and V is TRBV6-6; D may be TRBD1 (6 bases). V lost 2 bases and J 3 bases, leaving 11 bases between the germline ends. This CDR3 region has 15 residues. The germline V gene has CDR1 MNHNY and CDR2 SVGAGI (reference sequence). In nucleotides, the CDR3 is TGTGCCAGCAGTTACCACAGGGACACCAATCAGCCCCAGCATTTT. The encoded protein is CASSYHRDTNQPQHF.

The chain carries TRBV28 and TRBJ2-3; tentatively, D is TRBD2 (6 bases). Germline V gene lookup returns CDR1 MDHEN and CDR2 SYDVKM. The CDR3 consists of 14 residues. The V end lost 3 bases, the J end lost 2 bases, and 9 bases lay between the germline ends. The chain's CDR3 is CASSFGGATDTQYF. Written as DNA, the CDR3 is TGTGCCAGCAGTTTTGGAGGGGCCACAGATACGCAGTATTTT.

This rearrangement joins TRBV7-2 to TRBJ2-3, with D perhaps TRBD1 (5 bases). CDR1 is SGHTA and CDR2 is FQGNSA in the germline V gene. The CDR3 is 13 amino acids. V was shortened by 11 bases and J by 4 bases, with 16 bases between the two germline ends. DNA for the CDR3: TGTGCCTTGGGGCGGTATAGGGCAGATACGCAGTATTTT. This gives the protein CALGRYRADTQYF.

The CDR3 protein is CASSPRDPGTANTEAFF. CDR3 coding DNA: TGTGCCAGCTCACCAAGGGACCCCGGGACAGCGAACACTGAAGCTTTCTTT. The chain combines TRBV18 with TRBJ1-1; 7 bases align to TRBD1. The CDR3 is made up of 17 amino acids. V shed 2 bases and J 1 base; nucleotides not matched to a gene: 10. Germline V gene sequence: CDR1 KGHSH, CDR2 LQKENI.

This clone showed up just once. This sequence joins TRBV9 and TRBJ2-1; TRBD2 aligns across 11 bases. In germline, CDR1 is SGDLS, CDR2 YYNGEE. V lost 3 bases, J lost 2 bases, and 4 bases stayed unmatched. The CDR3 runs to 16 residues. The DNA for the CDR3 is TGTGCCAGCAGCGAGGAACTAGCGGGAGCCTACAATGAGCAGTTCTTC. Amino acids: CASSEELAGAYNEQFF.

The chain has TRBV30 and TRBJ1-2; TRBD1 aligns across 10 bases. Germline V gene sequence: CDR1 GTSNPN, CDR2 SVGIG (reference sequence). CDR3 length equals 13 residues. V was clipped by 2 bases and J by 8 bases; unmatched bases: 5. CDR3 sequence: CAWSPGQGRGYTF. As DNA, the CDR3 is TGTGCCTGGAGTCCGGGACAGGGGAGAGGCTACACCTTC.

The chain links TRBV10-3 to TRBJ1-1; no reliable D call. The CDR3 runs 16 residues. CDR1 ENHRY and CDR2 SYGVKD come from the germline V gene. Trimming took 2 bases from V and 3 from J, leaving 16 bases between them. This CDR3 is CAISEVRVDMYTEAFF. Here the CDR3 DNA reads TGTGCCATCAGTGAGGTCCGCGTTGATATGTACACTGAAGCTTTCTTT.

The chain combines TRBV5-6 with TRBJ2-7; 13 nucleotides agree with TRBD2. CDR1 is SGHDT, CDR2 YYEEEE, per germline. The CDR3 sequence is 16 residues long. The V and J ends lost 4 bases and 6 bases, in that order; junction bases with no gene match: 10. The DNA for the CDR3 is TGTGCCAGCAGCAAGGGACTAGCGGGGACTACGGTCGAGCAGTACTTC. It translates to CASSKGLAGTTVEQYF.

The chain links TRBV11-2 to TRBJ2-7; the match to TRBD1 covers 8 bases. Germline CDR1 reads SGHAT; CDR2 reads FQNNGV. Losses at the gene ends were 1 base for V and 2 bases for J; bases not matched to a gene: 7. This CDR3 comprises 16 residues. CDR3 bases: TGTGCCAGCAGCTTAGCAATTCAGGGGGCGGCCTACGAGCAGTACTTC. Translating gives CASSLAIQGAAYEQYF.

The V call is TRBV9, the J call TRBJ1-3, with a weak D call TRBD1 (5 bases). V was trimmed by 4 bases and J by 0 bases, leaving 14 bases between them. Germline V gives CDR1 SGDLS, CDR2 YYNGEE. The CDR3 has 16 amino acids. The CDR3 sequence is CASSPRVRDSGNTIYF. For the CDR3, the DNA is TGTGCCAGCAGCCCCCGAGTCAGGGACTCTGGAAACACCATATATTTT.

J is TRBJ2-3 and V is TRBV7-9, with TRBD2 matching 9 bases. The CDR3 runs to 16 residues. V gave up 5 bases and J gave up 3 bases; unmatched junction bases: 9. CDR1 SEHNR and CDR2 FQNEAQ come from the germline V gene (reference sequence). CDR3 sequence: CASSLPSGIGTDTQYF. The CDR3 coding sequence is TGTGCCAGCAGCCTACCTAGCGGGATAGGTACAGATACGCAGTATTTT.

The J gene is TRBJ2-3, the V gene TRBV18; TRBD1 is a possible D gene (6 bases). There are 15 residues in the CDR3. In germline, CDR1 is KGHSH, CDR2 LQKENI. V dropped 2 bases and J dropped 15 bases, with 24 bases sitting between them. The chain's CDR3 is CASSPDGTTGLINYF. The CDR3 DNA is TGTGCCAGCTCACCAGATGGGACAACAGGGTTAATAAACTATTTT.

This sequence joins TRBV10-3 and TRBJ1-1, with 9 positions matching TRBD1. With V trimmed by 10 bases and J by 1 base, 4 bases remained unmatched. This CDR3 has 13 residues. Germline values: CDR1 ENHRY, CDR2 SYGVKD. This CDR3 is CATRTGENTEAFF. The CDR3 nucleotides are TGTGCCACCCGGACAGGGGAGAACACTGAAGCTTTCTTT.

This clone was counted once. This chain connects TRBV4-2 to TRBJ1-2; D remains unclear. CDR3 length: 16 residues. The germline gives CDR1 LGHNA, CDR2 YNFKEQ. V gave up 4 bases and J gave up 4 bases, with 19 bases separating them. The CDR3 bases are TGTGCCAGCAGCCCGGGGAAGAGGGCGTCCGGCTATGGCTACACCTTC. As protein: CASSPGKRASGYGYTF.

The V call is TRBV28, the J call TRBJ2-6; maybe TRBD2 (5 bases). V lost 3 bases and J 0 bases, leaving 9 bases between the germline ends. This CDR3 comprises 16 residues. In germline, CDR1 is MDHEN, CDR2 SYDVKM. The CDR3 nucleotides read TGTGCCAGCAGTTTCCTTAGCGTCTCTGGGGCCAACGTCCTGACTTTC. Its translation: CASSFLSVSGANVLTF. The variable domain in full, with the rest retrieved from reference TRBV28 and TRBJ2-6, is DVKVTQSSRYLVKRTGEKVFLECVQDMDHENMFWYRQDPGLGLRLIYFSYDVKMKEKGDIPEGYSVSREKKERFSLILESASTNQTSMYLCASSFLSVSGANVLTFGAGSRLTVL.